These T cell receptor beta chains were read from a single sample in a study of monozygotic twins with inflammatory bowel disease. TCRdb reprocessed the 5' RACE reads and stores each CDR3 protein as one record, lacking DNA. This sample's table reports approximately 400,000 distinct CDR3 sequences. The material sequenced was blood. Every receptor here comes from a human donor with ulcerative colitis or Crohn's disease, or a healthy co-twin of an affected twin (not recorded which). CDR3s include the opening cysteine and the closing phenylalanine or tryptophan.

v_gene	j_gene	len	CDR3aa
TRBV11-3	TRBJ2-1	13	CASSLAPGLEQFF
TRBV18	TRBJ2-3	17	CASSPPTGDPRTDTQYF
TRBV5-6	TRBJ2-7	14	CASSLVTGFYEQYF
TRBV5-1	TRBJ2-3	16	CASSLDSRQGTDTQYF
TRBV5-1	TRBJ2-3	12	CASASGADTQYF
TRBV27	TRBJ2-7	16	CASSLLVSPQTYEQYF
TRBV7-2	TRBJ1-4	12	CASSRDTEKLFF
TRBV19	TRBJ2-5	14	CASSLGRRVETQYF
TRBV18	TRBJ2-1	12	CASSTGINEQFF
TRBV14	TRBJ1-2	16	CASSQDDWASGYGYTF
TRBV7-3	TRBJ1-2	16	CASSLMGQGIGNGYTF
TRBV12-3/TRBV12-4	TRBJ1-1	13	CASSLKAITEAFF
TRBV5-1	TRBJ1-1	16	CASSPNPTGANTEAFF
TRBV29-1	TRBJ2-3	12	CSQGLGTDTQYF
TRBV4-2	TRBJ2-1	17	CASSQDPLGAAGNEQFF
TRBV20-1	TRBJ2-6	15	CSALVRSSGANVLTF
TRBV20-1	TRBJ2-5	14	CSAEGGGAPETQYF
TRBV4-1	TRBJ2-7	16	CASSQPLAGAHYEQYF
TRBV5-1	TRBJ2-7	15	CASSLLAGESYEQYF
TRBV4-1	TRBJ2-1	17	CASSQLNLVALGNEQFF
TRBV27	TRBJ1-2	14	CASSSGGQNYGYTF
TRBV6-1	TRBJ2-3	18	CASRIFPSGASGLDTQYF
TRBV6-5	TRBJ2-2	15	CASSYVRARAGELFF
TRBV4-3	TRBJ2-4	15	CASSQDVEKRGIQYF
TRBV6-1	TRBJ2-1	15	CASSLTGGDHNEQFF
TRBV7-2	TRBJ1-1	13	CASSLGMDTEAFF
TRBV6-5	TRBJ2-2	16	CASSYEVPDNTGELFF